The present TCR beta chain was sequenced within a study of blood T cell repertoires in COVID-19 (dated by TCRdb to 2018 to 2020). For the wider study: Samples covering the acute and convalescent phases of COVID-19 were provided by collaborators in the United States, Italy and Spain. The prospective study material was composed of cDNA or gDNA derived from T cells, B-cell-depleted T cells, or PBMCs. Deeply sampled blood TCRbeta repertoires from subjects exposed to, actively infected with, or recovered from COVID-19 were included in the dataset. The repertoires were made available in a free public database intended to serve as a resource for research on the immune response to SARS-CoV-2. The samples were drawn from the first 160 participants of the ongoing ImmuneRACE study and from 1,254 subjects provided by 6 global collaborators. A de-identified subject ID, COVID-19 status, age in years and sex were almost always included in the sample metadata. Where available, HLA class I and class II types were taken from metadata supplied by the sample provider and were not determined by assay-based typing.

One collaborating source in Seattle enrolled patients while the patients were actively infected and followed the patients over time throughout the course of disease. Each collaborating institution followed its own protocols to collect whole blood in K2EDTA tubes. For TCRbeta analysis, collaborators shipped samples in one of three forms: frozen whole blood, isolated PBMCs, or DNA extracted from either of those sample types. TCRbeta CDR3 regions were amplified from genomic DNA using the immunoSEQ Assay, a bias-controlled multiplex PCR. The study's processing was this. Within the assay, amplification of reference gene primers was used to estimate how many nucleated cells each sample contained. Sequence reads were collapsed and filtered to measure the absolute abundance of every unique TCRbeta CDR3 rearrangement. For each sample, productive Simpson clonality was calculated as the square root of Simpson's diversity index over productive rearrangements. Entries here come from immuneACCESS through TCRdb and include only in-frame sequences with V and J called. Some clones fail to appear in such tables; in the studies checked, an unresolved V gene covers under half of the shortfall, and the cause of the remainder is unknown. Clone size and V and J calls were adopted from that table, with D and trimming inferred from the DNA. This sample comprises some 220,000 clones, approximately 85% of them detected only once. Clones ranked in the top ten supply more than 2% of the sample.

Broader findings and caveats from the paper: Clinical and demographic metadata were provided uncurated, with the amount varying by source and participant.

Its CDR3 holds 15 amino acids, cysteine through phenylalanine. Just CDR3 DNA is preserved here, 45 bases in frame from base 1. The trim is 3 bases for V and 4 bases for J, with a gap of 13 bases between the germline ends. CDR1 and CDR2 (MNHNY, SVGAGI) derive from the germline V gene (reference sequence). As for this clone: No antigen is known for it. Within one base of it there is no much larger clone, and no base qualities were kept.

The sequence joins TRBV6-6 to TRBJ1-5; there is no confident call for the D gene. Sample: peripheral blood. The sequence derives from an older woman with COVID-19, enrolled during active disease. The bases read TGTGCCAGCAGTTATAGCGCGCCTTCGAATCAGCCCCAGCATTTT. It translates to CASSYSAPSNQPQHF.